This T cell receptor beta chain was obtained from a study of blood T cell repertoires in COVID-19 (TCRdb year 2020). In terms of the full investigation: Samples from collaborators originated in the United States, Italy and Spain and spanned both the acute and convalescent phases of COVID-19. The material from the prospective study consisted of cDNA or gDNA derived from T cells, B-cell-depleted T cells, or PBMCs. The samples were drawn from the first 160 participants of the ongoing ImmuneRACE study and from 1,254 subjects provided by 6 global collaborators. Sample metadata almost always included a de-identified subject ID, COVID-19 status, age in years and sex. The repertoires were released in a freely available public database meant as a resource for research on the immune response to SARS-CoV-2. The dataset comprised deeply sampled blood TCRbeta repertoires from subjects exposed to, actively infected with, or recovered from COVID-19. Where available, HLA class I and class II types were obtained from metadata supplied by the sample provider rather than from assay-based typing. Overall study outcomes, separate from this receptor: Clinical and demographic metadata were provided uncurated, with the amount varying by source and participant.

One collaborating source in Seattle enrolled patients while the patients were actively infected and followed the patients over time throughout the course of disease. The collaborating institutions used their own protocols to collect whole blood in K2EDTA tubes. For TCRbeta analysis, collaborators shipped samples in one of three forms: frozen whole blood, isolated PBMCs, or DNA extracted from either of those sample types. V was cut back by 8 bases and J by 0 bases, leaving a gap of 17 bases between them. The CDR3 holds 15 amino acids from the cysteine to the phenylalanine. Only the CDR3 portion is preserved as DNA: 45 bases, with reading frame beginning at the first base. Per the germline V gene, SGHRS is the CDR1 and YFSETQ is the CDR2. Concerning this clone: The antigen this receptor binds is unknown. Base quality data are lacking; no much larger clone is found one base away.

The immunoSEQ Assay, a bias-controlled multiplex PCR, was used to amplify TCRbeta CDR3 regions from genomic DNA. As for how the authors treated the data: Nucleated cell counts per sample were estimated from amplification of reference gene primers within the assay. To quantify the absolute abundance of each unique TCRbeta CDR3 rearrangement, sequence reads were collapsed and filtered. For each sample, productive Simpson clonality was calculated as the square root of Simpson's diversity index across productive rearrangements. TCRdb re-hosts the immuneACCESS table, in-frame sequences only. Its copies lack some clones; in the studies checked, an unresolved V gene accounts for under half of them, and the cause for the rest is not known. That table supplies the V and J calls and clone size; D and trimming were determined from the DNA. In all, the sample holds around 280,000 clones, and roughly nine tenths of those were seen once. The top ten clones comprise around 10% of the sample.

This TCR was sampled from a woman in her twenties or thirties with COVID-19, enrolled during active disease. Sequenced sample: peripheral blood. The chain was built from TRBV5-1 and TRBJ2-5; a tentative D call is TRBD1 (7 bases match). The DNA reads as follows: TGCGCCAGTGTCCGGGGCAGGGGGGACCAAGAGACCCAGTACTTC. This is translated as CASVRGRGDQETQYF. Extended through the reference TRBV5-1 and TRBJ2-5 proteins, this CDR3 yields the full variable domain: KAGVTQTPRYLIKTRGQQVTLSCSPISGHRSVSWYQQTPGQGLQFLFEYFSETQRNKGNFPGRFSGRQFSNSRSEMNVSTLELGDSALYLCASVRGRGDQETQYFGPGTRLLVL.